The sequence of this T cell receptor (beta chain) was determined in a study of control samples from healthy donors and cancer patients. This table comes from immunoSEQ multiplex PCR, and its TCRdb copy is limited to in-frame clones, with some not included. There are under 110,000 clones in the sample; 85% to 90% occur only once, and roughly 7.7% lies in the top ten. The origin of this receptor is a man aged 25-45 years in good health. Sequencing was performed on blood.

CDR3 bases: TGTGCCAGCAGCCCGAAAGGGTCTAACTATGGCTACACCTTC. The encoded protein is CASSPKGSNYGYTF. The chain is built from TRBV7-4 and TRBJ1-2; no definite D call. This CDR3 is built from 14 residues. Trimming stripped 5 bases from V and 0 bases from J, with 10 bases between. From germline, CDR1 is SGHVT and CDR2 SQSDAQ.